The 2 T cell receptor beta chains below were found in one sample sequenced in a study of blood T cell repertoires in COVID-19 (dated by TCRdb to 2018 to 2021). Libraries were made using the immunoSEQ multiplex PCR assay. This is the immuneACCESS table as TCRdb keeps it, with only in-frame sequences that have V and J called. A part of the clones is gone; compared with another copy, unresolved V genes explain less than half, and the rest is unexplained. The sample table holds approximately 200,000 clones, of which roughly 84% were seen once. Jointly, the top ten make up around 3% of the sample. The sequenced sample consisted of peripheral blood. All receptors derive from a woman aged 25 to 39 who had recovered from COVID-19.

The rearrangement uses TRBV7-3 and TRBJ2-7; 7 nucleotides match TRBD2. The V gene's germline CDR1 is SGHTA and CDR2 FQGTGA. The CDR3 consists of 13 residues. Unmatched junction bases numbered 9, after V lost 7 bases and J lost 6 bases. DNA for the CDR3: TGTGCCAGCACACCGGGAGGAGTGGCCGAGCAGTACTTC. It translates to CASTPGGVAEQYF. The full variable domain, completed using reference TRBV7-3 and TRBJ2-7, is GAGVSQTPSNKVTEKGKYVELRCDPISGHTALYWYRQSLGQGPEFLIYFQGTGAADDSGLPNDRFFAVRPEGSVSTLKIQRTERGDSAVYLCASTPGGVAEQYFGPGTRLTVT.

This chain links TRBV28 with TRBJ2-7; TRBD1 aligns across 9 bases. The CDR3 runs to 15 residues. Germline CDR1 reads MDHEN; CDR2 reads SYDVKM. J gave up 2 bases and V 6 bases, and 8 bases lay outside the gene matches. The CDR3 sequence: CASSPPGDRAYEQYF. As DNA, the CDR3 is TGTGCCAGCAGCCCCCCCGGGGACAGGGCCTACGAGCAGTACTTC.